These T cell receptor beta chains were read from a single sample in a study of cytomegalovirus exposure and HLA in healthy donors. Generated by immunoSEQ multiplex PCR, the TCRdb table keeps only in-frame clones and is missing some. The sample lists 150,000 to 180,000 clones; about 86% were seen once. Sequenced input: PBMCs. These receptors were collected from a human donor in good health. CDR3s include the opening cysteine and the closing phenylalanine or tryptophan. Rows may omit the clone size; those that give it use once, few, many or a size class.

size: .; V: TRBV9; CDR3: CASSVQVHTDTQYF
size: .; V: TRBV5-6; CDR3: CASSLGGSSGANVLTF
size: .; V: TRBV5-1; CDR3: CASSLVLALMNEQFF
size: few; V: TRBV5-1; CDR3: CASSLAPASNYGYTF
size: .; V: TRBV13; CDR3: CASSSGQGLTGYTF
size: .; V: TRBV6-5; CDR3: CASSYSKDSSYGYTF
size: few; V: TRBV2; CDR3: CASSLQGNTEAFF
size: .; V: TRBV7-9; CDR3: CASRFSGHRSSGNTIYF
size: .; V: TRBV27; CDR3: CASSLTSVPTGELFF
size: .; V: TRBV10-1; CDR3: CASSEPGASGGACLETQYF
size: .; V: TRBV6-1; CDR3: CASSESLYFEAFF
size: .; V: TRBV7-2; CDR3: CASSHSLAGWGGETQYF
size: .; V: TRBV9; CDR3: CASSSRRASGGAETQYF
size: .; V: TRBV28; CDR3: CASSLWVAPAGELFF
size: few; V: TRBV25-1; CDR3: CASSDIQTSFF
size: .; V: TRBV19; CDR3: CASSTRTGGNQPQHF
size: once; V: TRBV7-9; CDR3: CASRPGGTMNTEAFF
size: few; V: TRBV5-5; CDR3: CASSLGGAAYEQYF
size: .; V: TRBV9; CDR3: CASSVALTQNTEAFF
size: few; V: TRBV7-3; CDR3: CASNQGVSTDTQYF
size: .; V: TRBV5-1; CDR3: CASSLAGYEQFF
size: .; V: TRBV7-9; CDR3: CASSDRGLNTEAFF
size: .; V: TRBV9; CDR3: CASSSQGALNTEAFF
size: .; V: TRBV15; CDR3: CATSRDARRGQPQHF
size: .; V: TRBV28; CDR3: CASSLEGLLGLSNQPQHF
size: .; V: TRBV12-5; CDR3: CASGKPIHGTDNEQFF
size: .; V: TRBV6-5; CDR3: CASSFKQGSYEQYF
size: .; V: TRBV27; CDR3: CASSLAYSQETQYF
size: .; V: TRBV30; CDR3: CAWAGLAGVRYF
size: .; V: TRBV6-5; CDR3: CASRPPLGTSEKLFF
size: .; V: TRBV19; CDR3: CASSWTSGSYEQYF
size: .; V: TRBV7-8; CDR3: CASSSGWNNEQFF